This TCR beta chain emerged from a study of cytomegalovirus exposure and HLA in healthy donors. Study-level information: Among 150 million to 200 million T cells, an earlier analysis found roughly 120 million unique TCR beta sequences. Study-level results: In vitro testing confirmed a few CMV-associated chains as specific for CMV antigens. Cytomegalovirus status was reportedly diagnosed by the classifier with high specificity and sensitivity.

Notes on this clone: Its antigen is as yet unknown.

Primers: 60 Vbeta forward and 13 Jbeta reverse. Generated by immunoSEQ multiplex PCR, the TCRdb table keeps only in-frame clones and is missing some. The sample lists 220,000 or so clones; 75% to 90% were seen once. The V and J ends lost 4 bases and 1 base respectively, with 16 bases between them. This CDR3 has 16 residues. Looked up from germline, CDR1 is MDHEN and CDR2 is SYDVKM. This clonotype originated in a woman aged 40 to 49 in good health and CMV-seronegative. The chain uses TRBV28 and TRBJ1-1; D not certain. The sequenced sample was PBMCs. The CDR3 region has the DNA TGTGCCAGCAGTTCCGCCGGCGTCGGAGGGAACACTGAAGCTTTCTTT. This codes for CASSSAGVGGNTEAFF.